This TCR beta chain was sequenced during a study of blood T cells in healthy people across ages. This clonotype was detected a few times. What it binds is unknown. Findings of the study overall: Naive T cell percentage by flow cytometry tracked strongly with beta diversity. Per million T cells, TCR beta diversity dropped roughly linearly as age increased.

Germline values: CDR1 SEHNR, CDR2 FQNEAQ (reference sequence). CDR3 length: 16 amino acids. Trimming took off 6 bases at V and 5 bases at J, with 23 bases between the two ends. With a J-beta primer mix and a sample-barcoded 5' primer, a second PCR ran about 7 to 11 cycles. In TCRdb, the 5' RACE reads were re-called with MiXCR into one record per CDR3 protein. The sample holds over 600,000 distinct CDR3 sequences; 20% to 25% are singletons and the top ten take 3.6%. V usage is TRBV7-9 and J usage is TRBJ2-7; D unresolved. The sample comprised blood. This clonotype was sampled from a man in his 70s in good health. CDR3 DNA: TGTGCCAGCAGTTCCGGCTCCGGGTTCAGCCCGCACGAGCAGTACTTC. It specifies CASSSGSGFSPHEQYF.